The 20 T cell receptor beta chains below all came from one sample that was sequenced in a study of T cells in Graves' hyperthyroidism and ophthalmopathy (dated by TCRdb to 2018 to 2020). The library was obtained by multiplex PCR. The sequencing machine was an Illumina HiSeq 2000. TCR beta CDR3 regions were amplified from RNA transcripts. The first round of RT-PCR for the TCR CDR3 was performed with the HTBI primer set and the Qiagen OneStep RT-PCR kit. TCRdb's own reprocessing of the public reads used fastp at Q25 and MiXCR and kept productive beta chains. Entries are consolidated by CDR3 protein sequence, retaining the most common genes and DNA. The sample table records 200,000 to 250,000 distinct CDR3 sequences; about a sixth of these occur just once. Of the sample, 25% to 30% is held by the ten largest clones. Sequences were obtained from blood. The receptors shown here come from a woman under 30 with Graves' ophthalmopathy.

Ten or more counts support this clonotype. V is TRBV3-1 and J is TRBJ2-7, with 8 nucleotides matching TRBD1. Germline CDR1 is LGHDT and CDR2 is YNNKEL (reference sequence). The CDR3 length is 13 residues. V dropped 5 bases and J dropped 8; count of bases not matched to a gene: 8. The CDR3 DNA reads as TGTGCCAGCAGCGAGGGGACAGGTCTACAGCAGTACTTC. It encodes CASSEGTGLQQYF.

This clonotype has at least ten counts. The chain employs TRBV6-1 and TRBJ2-3; 11 nucleotides line up with TRBD2. The length of the CDR3 is 15 residues. After removal of 7 bases from V and 5 bases from J, the junction contained 8 bases not matched to a gene. The V gene's germline CDR1 is MNHNS and CDR2 SASEGT. The CDR3 DNA reads as TGTGCCAGCACCCGACTAGCGGGAAAGGGAGATACGCAGTATTTT. Its translation: CASTRLAGKGDTQYF.

V is TRBV28 and J is TRBJ2-2; D unclear. From germline, CDR1 is MDHEN and CDR2 SYDVKM. V was trimmed by 1 base and J by 2 bases, leaving 5 bases between them. The CDR3 length is 14 residues. Written as DNA, the CDR3 is TGTGCCAGCAGTTTATTGGCCAACACCGGGGAGCTGTTTTTT. This sequence encodes CASSLLANTGELFF.

This clonotype was seen many times. This sequence joins TRBV4-1 and TRBJ2-5, with TRBD2 matching over 9 bases. The ends lost 2 bases at V and 2 bases at J; junction bases unmatched: 3. From germline, CDR1 is MGHRA and CDR2 YSYEKL. There are 15 residues in the CDR3. CDR3 loop: CASSQTGLAQETQYF. CDR3 bases: TGCGCCAGCAGCCAAACCGGACTAGCGCAAGAGACCCAGTACTTC.

The rearrangement uses TRBV6-4 and TRBJ2-1, with 7 bases lining up with TRBD2. The V segment lost 4 bases and the J segment 5 bases; nucleotides outside the gene matches: 5. The CDR3 is 14 amino acids. Looked up from germline, CDR1 is MRHNA and CDR2 is SNTAGT. The CDR3: CASSASGMNNEQFF. In DNA, the CDR3 is TGTGCCAGCAGTGCAAGCGGGATGAACAATGAGCAGTTCTTC.

In this sample, this clonotype turned up many times. This sequence joins TRBV12-3 or TRBV12-4 and TRBJ1-3; possibly TRBD1 for D (5 bases). The CDR3 length is 14 residues. V lost 5 bases, J lost 4 bases, and 12 bases lay in between. The CDR3 loop reads CASSLRGSGNTIYF. CDR3 sequence (DNA): TGTGCCAGCAGTCTAAGGGGATCGGGAAACACCATATATTTT.

This clonotype was counted at least ten times. The rearrangement links TRBV18 to TRBJ1-1; 9 bases agree with TRBD1. The trim removed 3 bases at V and 10 bases at J, leaving 9 bases unmatched. CDR3 length: 14 residues. In germline, CDR1 is KGHSH, CDR2 LQKENI. For the CDR3, the DNA is TGTGCCAGCTCACCCAGAGACAGGGGGTCGGCAGCTTTCTTT. It specifies CASSPRDRGSAAFF.

This clonotype occurred many times. This chain's CDR3 is CASSQTGQTEAFF. The DNA of the CDR3 is TGTGCCAGCTCACAGACGGGGCAGACTGAAGCTTTCTTT. The chain joins TRBV18 to TRBJ1-1, with D possibly matching TRBD1 (5 bases). Germline lookup yields CDR1 KGHSH and CDR2 LQKENI. Trimming removed 4 bases at V and 5 bases at J, with 11 bases between. The CDR3 is 13 residues long.

In this sample, this clonotype turned up many times. The chain couples TRBV11-3 to TRBJ1-2; 11 bases are shared with TRBD1. The trim removed 4 bases at V and 8 bases at J, leaving 3 bases unmatched. Germline assignment: CDR1 SGHNT and CDR2 YENEEA. This CDR3 has 13 residues. The CDR3 sequence is CASSSGTGGGYTF. The DNA for the CDR3 is TGTGCCAGCAGCTCGGGGACAGGGGGAGGCTACACCTTC.

There are many counts of this clonotype. The chain couples TRBV12-3 or TRBV12-4 to TRBJ1-5; D call uncertain. The germline V and J ends were trimmed by 6 bases and 3 bases, with 12 bases remaining between them. The CDR3 spans 14 residues. This chain's CDR3 is CASSLQGNNQPQHF. The CDR3 DNA reads as TGTGCCAGCAGCCTGCAAGGTAACAATCAGCCCCAGCATTTT.

Ten or more counts support this clonotype. The V gene is TRBV13, the J gene TRBJ2-3, with 12 bases identical to TRBD2. With 0 bases clipped from V and 5 bases from J, the junction kept 3 bases outside the gene matches. The CDR3 spans 16 residues. Per germline, CDR1 PRHDT and CDR2 FYEKMQ (reference sequence). Here the CDR3 DNA reads TGTGCCAGCAGCTTAGGCCGACTAGCGGGGGAAGATACGCAGTATTTT. Amino acid sequence: CASSLGRLAGEDTQYF.

This clonotype has a count of ten or more. The V gene is TRBV24-1, the J gene TRBJ2-1, with a possible D match to TRBD2 (7 bases). Trimming removed 3 bases at V and 4 bases at J, with 12 bases between. Germline CDR1 and CDR2: KGHDR and SFDVKD. The CDR3 runs 15 residues. CDR3 DNA sequence: TGTGCCACCAGTGATAGGGGGGGGGCATACAATGAGCAGTTCTTC. It yields the protein CATSDRGGAYNEQFF.

This clonotype has a count of ten or more. V and J are TRBV2 and TRBJ2-1, with 7 bases lining up with TRBD2. Germline assignment: CDR1 SNHLY and CDR2 FYNNEI. The V segment lost 7 bases and the J segment 1 base; nucleotides outside the gene matches: 10. The CDR3 totals 16 residues. CDR3 bases: TGTGCCAGCACCAAGTCGACTAGCTCTTCCTACAATGAGCAGTTCTTC. Translation gives CASTKSTSSSYNEQFF.

This clonotype was recorded at least ten times. The chain combines TRBV7-2 with TRBJ2-7; D not certain. The CDR3 is 20 amino acids. Trimming removed 4 bases at V and 2 bases at J, with 30 bases between. CDR1 is SGHTA, CDR2 FQGNSA, per germline. DNA of the CDR3: TGTGCCAGCAGCTCCTACCTCACCCGGAGACGCGTTCTTCCCCCCTACGAGCAGTACTTC. This gives the protein CASSSYLTRRRVLPPYEQYF.

The sample holds many counts of this clonotype. The chain uses TRBV7-9 and TRBJ2-2; D gene ambiguous. CDR3 length: 16 residues. V lost 1 base to trimming and J lost 0 bases, with 9 bases between them. CDR1 and CDR2 from the germline V gene are SEHNR and FQNEAQ (reference sequence). CDR3 nucleotides: TGTGCCAGCAGCTTAGTGGCGGTCGCGAACACCGGGGAGCTGTTTTTT. Translation gives CASSLVAVANTGELFF. Supplemented by reference TRBV7-9 and TRBJ2-2, the full variable domain reads DTGVSQNPRHKITKRGQNVTFRCDPISEHNRLYWYRQTLGQGPEFLTYFQNEAQLEKSRLLSDRFSAERPKGSFSTLEIQRTEQGDSAMYLCASSLVAVANTGELFFGEGSRLTVL.

This clonotype has a count of ten or more. The CDR3 DNA reads as TGTGCCACCAGCAGAGAGAGGATTGGGCCCTATGGCTACACCTTC. Translation gives CATSRERIGPYGYTF. The chain recombines TRBV15 with TRBJ1-2; no firm D call. Germline V lookup: CDR1 LNHNV, CDR2 YYDKDF (reference sequence). The CDR3 covers 15 residues. Trimming removed 0 bases at V and 4 bases at J, with 12 bases between.

This clonotype was counted ten times or more. V is TRBV12-3 or TRBV12-4 and J is TRBJ1-2; 8 nucleotides line up with TRBD1. This CDR3 is built from 12 residues. Losses at the gene ends were 6 bases for V and 8 bases for J; bases not matched to a gene: 5. The CDR3 loop is CASRDRVYGYTF. The CDR3 nucleotides read TGTGCCAGCAGGGACAGGGTCTACGGCTACACCTTC.

At least ten counts were recorded for this clonotype. The CDR3 protein is CSARALGRRSQETQYF. CDR3 sequence (DNA): TGCAGTGCTAGAGCCCTAGGCCGGAGATCACAAGAGACCCAGTACTTC. The chain recombines TRBV20-1 with TRBJ2-5, with D hard to call. CDR1 is DFQATT, CDR2 SNEGSKA, per germline (reference sequence). The length of the CDR3 is 16 residues. V lost 1 base, J lost 2 bases, and 17 bases lay in between.

This clonotype was recorded once. The chain has TRBV6-4 and TRBJ2-5; TRBD2 agrees at 16 bases. CDR1 is MRHNA and CDR2 is SNTAGT in the germline V gene. Trimming took 5 bases from V and 2 from J; bases not matched to a gene: 5. This CDR3 has 17 amino acids. Here the CDR3 reads CASSYGTSGRDQETQYF. The CDR3 nucleotides are TGTGCCAGCAGTTACGGGACTAGCGGGAGGGATCAAGAGACCCAGTACTTC.

This clonotype was seen repeatedly, ten times or more. V gene TRBV7-9 combines with J gene TRBJ1-1; no firm D call. Trimming took 5 bases from V and 9 from J, leaving 13 bases between them. The germline CDR1 and CDR2 sequences are SEHNR and FQNEAQ (reference sequence). The CDR3 has 12 amino acids. CDR3 coding DNA: TGTGCCAGCAGCAAGGACCGATTAAAAGCTTTCTTT. Translating gives CASSKDRLKAFF. Full variable domain (rest looked up from reference TRBV7-9 and TRBJ1-1): DTGVSQNPRHKITKRGQNVTFRCDPISEHNRLYWYRQTLGQGPEFLTYFQNEAQLEKSRLLSDRFSAERPKGSFSTLEIQRTEQGDSAMYLCASSKDRLKAFFGQGTRLTVV.